This T cell receptor (beta chain) originates from a study of cytomegalovirus exposure and HLA in healthy donors. Germline CDR1 reads SGHVS; CDR2 reads FNYEAQ. V lost 1 base and J lost 2; bases outside the gene matches: 2. The CDR3 runs 15 residues. The PCR made use of 60 Vbeta and 13 Jbeta primers. The data were produced by immunoSEQ multiplex PCR, yet TCRdb's version contains in-frame clones alone and is incomplete. The sample table includes 120,000 to 150,000 clones. The origin of this receptor is a woman younger than 35 in good health and CMV-seronegative. The J gene is TRBJ2-3, the V gene TRBV7-6; 8 nucleotides match TRBD2. Sequencing input: PBMCs. The chain's CDR3 is CASSLGTSITDTQYF. The CDR3 DNA reads as TGTGCCAGCAGCTTAGGGACTAGCATCACAGATACGCAGTATTTT.